The text below deals with one T cell receptor beta chain. As yet, its antigen is unknown. The data originate from a study of regulatory dendritic cells for organ transplantation. Findings and caveats of the study: Mature dendritic cells appeared to drive more memory CD8+ clonal expansion than regulatory ones.

The CDR3 sequence is 12 residues long. Trimming removed 1 base from V and 4 bases from J, with 8 bases in between. Germline values: CDR1 GTSNPN, CDR2 SVGIG (reference sequence). The method was immunoSEQ multiplex PCR; TCRdb's version includes in-frame clones alone and lacks a portion of them. This table holds 30,000 to 40,000 clones, roughly 91% found once. The sample consisted of naive CD4+ T cells from blood. Subset reported: CD45RA+ naive T cells. This receptor was taken from a human donor in good health. J is TRBJ2-7 and V is TRBV30, with D unclear. CDR3 DNA sequence: TGTGCCTGGAGTGGGTTGGTATACGAGCAGTACTTC. Translating gives CAWSGLVYEQYF. Together with reference TRBV30 and TRBJ2-7, the CDR3 gives the full variable domain: SQTIHQWPATLVQPVGSPLSLECTVEGTSNPNLYWYRQAAGRGLQLLFYSVGIGQISSEVPQNLSASRPQDRQFILSSKKLLLSDSGFYLCAWSGLVYEQYFGPGTRLTVT.